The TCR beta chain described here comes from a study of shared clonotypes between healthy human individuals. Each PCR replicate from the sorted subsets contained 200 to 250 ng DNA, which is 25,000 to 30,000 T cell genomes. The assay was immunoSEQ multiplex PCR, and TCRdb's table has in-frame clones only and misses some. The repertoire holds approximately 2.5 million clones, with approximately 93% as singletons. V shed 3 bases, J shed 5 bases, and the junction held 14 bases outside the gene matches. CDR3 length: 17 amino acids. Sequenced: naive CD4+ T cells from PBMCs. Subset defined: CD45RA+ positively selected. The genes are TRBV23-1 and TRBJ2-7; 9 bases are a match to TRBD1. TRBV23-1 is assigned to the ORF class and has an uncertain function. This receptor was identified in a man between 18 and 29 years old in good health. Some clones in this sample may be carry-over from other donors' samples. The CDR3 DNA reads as TGCGCCAGCAGTCAGGCTTTACCGGGACAGGGAATCGACGAGCAGTACTTC. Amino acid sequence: CASSQALPGQGIDEQYF.